The T cell receptor beta chain described here comes from a study of OX40 agonist ivuxolimab in advanced cancers. Whole-study context: Ivuxolimab is a fully human IgG2 antibody that activates OX40 (CD134). Partial responses were achieved by three patients, of whom one had hepatocellular carcinoma and two had cutaneous melanoma. The dose-escalation cohort was approximately 85% male, with a mean age of approximately 61 years, ranging about 23 to 90.

CDR3 length: 14 residues. The germline CDR1 and CDR2 sequences are MNHNS and SASEGT. Deletions cut 5 bases from V and 1 base from J, with 10 bases between. Sequencing was performed with immunoSEQ multiplex PCR; in TCRdb, only in-frame clones are kept and a portion is missing. The table records 20,000 to 25,000 clones, 70% to 85% of them present only once. This specimen consisted of CD4+ or CD8+ T cells sorted from blood, obtained in a trial of the OX40 agonist ivuxolimab. The chain links TRBV6-1 to TRBJ2-3; the D is unclear. This clonotype originated in an adult with an advanced solid tumor such as melanoma, head and neck, liver or kidney cancer. The chain's CDR3 is CASSLPSGTDTQYF. In DNA, the CDR3 is TGTGCCAGCAGTCTCCCAAGCGGCACAGATACGCAGTATTTT.